This T cell receptor (beta chain) was captured in a study of blood T cells in healthy people across ages. On this clonotype: Its antigen is unidentified. Compared with germline, one end of the junction differs, possibly owing to a read error.

Using a J-beta primer mix together with a sample-barcoded 5' primer, a second PCR was run for roughly 7 to 11 cycles. TCRdb used MiXCR to reprocess the 5' RACE reads, holding one entry per CDR3 protein. The profile shows just under 900,000 distinct CDR3 sequences, more than 25% of them singletons. The CDR3 runs 17 residues. CDR1 and CDR2 (germline): MNHEY, SVGAGI. Study-level points and caveats: Naive CD4+ cell counts and diversity both ran higher in long-lived than in aged donors.

Sequencing used blood. This chain joins TRBV6-5 and TRBJ2-3; D is possibly TRBD1 (5 bases). This TCR derives from a woman older than 75 in good health. The CDR3 nucleotides read TGTGTCAGCAGTTTGGACACGAACCCATCGAGCACAGATACGCAGTATTTT. Translating it yields CVSSLDTNPSSTDTQYF.